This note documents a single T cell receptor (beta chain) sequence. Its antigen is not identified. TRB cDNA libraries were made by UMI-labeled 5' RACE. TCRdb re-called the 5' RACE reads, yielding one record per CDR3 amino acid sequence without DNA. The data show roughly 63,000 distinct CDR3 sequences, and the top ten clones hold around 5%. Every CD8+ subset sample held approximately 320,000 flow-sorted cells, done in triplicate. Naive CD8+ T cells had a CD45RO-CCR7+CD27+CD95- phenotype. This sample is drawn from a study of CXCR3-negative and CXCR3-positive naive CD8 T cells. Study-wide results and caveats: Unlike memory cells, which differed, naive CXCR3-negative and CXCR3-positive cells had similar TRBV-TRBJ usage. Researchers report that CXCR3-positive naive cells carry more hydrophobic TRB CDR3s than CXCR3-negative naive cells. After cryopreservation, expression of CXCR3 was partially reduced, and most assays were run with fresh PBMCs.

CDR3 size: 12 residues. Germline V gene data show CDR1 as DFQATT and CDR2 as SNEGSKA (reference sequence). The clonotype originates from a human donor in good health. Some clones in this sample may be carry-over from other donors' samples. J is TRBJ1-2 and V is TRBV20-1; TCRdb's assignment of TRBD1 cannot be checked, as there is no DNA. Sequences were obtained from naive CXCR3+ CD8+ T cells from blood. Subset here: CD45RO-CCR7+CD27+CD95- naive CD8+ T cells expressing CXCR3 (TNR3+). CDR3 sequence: CSATSGTVGYTF.